The present T cell receptor (beta chain) was sequenced within a study of blood T cell repertoires in COVID-19. For the study at large: Sources were T cells, B-cell-depleted T cells, or PBMCs; the material itself was cDNA or gDNA.

All enrollees were about 18 to 90 years old and from approximately 24 US areas. Assay: immunoSEQ multiplex PCR; the TCRdb copy retains only in-frame clones and omits some. The data contain about 190,000 clones, roughly 83% of them singletons. This receptor was obtained from a man aged 35-49 years with acute COVID-19. Sequenced: PBMCs or T cells enriched from blood (not recorded which).

CDR3 in amino acids: CASSLGQGSMGYTF. The CDR3 region has the DNA TGTGCCAGCAGCTTAGGTCAGGGCTCTATGGGCTACACCTTC. V is TRBV7-2 and J is TRBJ1-2, with D possibly matching TRBD1 (5 bases). This CDR3 is 14 amino acids long. Deletions cut 1 base from V and 8 bases from J, with 14 bases between. Germline lookup yields CDR1 SGHTA and CDR2 FQGNSA.